A selection of T cell receptor beta chains follows, all from one sample in a study of beta chain features in type 1 diabetes. Libraries were prepared by immunoSEQ multiplex PCR; TCRdb keeps only in-frame clonotypes and omits some of them. The sample has about 19,000 clones; 50% are singletons. The material sequenced was stem cell memory CD4+ T cells from blood. These receptors were taken from a man younger than 30 in good health. CDR3s include the opening cysteine and the closing phenylalanine or tryptophan. Fields, in order: J gene, D gene, CDR3 length, clone size, V gene, CDR3 protein, CDR3 DNA. D genes are given only for firm matches. Not every row has a clone size; where given, it reads once, few, many or a size class.

J: TRBJ2-7; D: NA; length: 11; size: few; V: TRBV29-1; CDR3: CSVAPGGEQYF; DNA: TGCAGCGTGGCCCCCGGGGGAGAGCAGTACTTC
J: TRBJ1-5; D: NA; length: 14; size: once; V: TRBV2; CDR3: CASSEAGGYQPQHF; DNA: TGTGCCAGCAGTGAAGCGGGGGGTTACCAGCCCCAGCATTTT
J: TRBJ2-2; D: NA; length: 17; size: NA; V: TRBV7-2; CDR3: CASSFRFRGGLTGELFF; DNA: TGTGCCAGCAGCTTTAGGTTTAGGGGAGGTCTCACCGGGGAGCTGTTTTTT
J: TRBJ2-7; D: TRBD1; length: 15; size: NA; V: TRBV28; CDR3: CASSFGTGGSYEQYF; DNA: TGTGCCAGCAGTTTCGGGACAGGTGGCTCCTACGAGCAGTACTTC
J: TRBJ2-5; D: TRBD1; length: 13; size: NA; V: TRBV7-2; CDR3: CAKTTGPQETQYF; DNA: TGTGCCAAAACGACAGGGCCCCAAGAGACCCAGTACTTC
J: TRBJ2-1; D: TRBD2; length: 15; size: NA; V: TRBV7-7; CDR3: CASSRAGGSYNEQFF; DNA: TGTGCTAGCAGTCGAGCGGGAGGCTCCTACAATGAGCAGTTCTTC
J: TRBJ2-6; D: TRBD1; length: 18; size: NA; V: TRBV7-9; CDR3: CAGSSTGTAFSGANVLTF; DNA: TGTGCCGGCAGCTCAACCGGGACAGCCTTCTCTGGGGCCAACGTCCTGACTTTC
J: TRBJ2-1; D: TRBD1; length: 14; size: NA; V: TRBV30; CDR3: CAWAQGASYNEQFF; DNA: TGTGCCTGGGCACAGGGGGCTTCCTACAATGAGCAGTTCTTC
J: TRBJ2-1; D: TRBD1; length: 15; size: NA; V: TRBV7-6; CDR3: CASSQDRGSYNEQFF; DNA: TGTGCCAGCAGCCAGGACAGGGGTTCCTACAATGAGCAGTTCTTC
J: TRBJ2-5; D: TRBD2; length: 14; size: few; V: TRBV7-2; CDR3: CASSLAGGEKTQYF; DNA: TGTGCCAGCAGCTTAGCGGGAGGGGAGAAGACCCAGTACTTC
J: TRBJ2-7; D: NA; length: 15; size: once; V: TRBV7-9; CDR3: CASSLGSQQTYEQYF; DNA: TGTGCCAGCAGCCTAGGGAGCCAGCAAACCTACGAGCAGTACTTC
J: TRBJ2-5; D: TRBD1; length: 15; size: medium-sized; V: TRBV18; CDR3: CASSPQGDSQETQYF; DNA: TGTGCCAGCTCACCCCAAGGGGACAGCCAAGAGACCCAGTACTTC
J: TRBJ2-5; D: NA; length: 14; size: NA; V: TRBV5-1; CDR3: CASSRQPPWETQYF; DNA: TGCGCCAGCAGCCGACAGCCTCCATGGGAGACCCAGTACTTC
J: TRBJ2-2; D: NA; length: 14; size: few; V: TRBV5-1; CDR3: CASSLDAGTGELFF; DNA: TGCGCCAGCAGCTTGGATGCGGGAACCGGGGAGCTGTTTTTT
J: TRBJ1-1; D: TRBD1; length: 14; size: NA; V: TRBV28; CDR3: CASSSPGGYTEAFF; DNA: TGTGCCAGCAGTTCTCCAGGGGGCTACACTGAAGCTTTCTTT
J: TRBJ1-2; D: NA; length: 17; size: NA; V: TRBV29-1; CDR3: CSVAPGGAFVTAGGYTF; DNA: TGCAGCGTTGCCCCGGGCGGAGCCTTCGTGACGGCGGGCGGCTACACCTTC
J: TRBJ2-1; D: NA; length: 15; size: NA; V: TRBV5-1; CDR3: CASSLEQGPYNEQFF; DNA: TGCGCCAGCAGCTTGGAACAGGGACCTTACAATGAGCAGTTCTTC
J: TRBJ2-7; D: TRBD1; length: 15; size: NA; V: TRBV7-8; CDR3: CASTLRGRLIHEQYF; DNA: TGTGCCAGCACTCTGAGGGGGCGCCTTATCCACGAGCAGTACTTC
J: TRBJ2-7; D: NA; length: 14; size: NA; V: TRBV28; CDR3: CASTAPGTNYEQYF; DNA: TGTGCCAGCACCGCCCCCGGGACAAATTACGAGCAGTACTTC
J: TRBJ2-7; D: NA; length: 15; size: few; V: TRBV4-1; CDR3: CASSHIQGSGYEQYF; DNA: TGCGCCAGCAGCCACATACAGGGCTCTGGTTACGAGCAGTACTTC
J: TRBJ2-6; D: TRBD1; length: 15; size: few; V: TRBV6-5; CDR3: CASSNRGSGANVLTF; DNA: TGTGCCAGCAGCAACAGGGGGTCTGGGGCCAACGTCCTGACTTTC
J: TRBJ2-5; D: NA; length: 13; size: NA; V: TRBV2; CDR3: CASQRGLRETQYF; DNA: TGTGCCAGCCAAAGGGGCCTGCGGGAGACCCAGTACTTC
J: TRBJ2-3; D: TRBD2; length: 15; size: NA; V: TRBV19; CDR3: CASRRVAGGPDTQYF; DNA: TGTGCCAGTAGAAGGGTAGCGGGAGGGCCGGATACGCAGTATTTT
J: TRBJ2-7; D: NA; length: 16; size: few; V: TRBV5-1; CDR3: CASSLDPGMISYEQYF; DNA: TGCGCCAGCAGCTTGGACCCGGGGATGATATCTTACGAGCAGTACTTC
J: TRBJ2-5; D: TRBD2; length: 15; size: NA; V: TRBV6-1; CDR3: CASSGSGRALETQYF; DNA: TGTGCCAGCAGTGGGTCCGGGAGGGCCCTGGAGACCCAGTACTTC
J: TRBJ2-3; D: TRBD2; length: 15; size: NA; V: TRBV30; CDR3: CAWSPPGRGGDTQYF; DNA: TGTGCCTGGAGCCCCCCAGGGAGGGGAGGGGATACGCAGTATTTT
J: TRBJ2-3; D: NA; length: 13; size: NA; V: TRBV7-2; CDR3: CASLTRGTDTQYF; DNA: TGTGCCAGCTTGACGAGGGGCACAGATACGCAGTATTTT
J: TRBJ2-7; D: NA; length: 15; size: few; V: TRBV5-1; CDR3: CASSLGGKIPYEQYF; DNA: TGCGCCAGCAGCTTAGGAGGGAAGATTCCTTACGAGCAGTACTTC
J: TRBJ2-3; D: NA; length: 13; size: few; V: TRBV18; CDR3: CASSPLSTDTQYF; DNA: TGTGCCAGCTCACCCCTATCAACAGATACGCAGTATTTT
J: TRBJ2-1; D: TRBD2; length: 19; size: NA; V: TRBV4-3; CDR3: CASSQEGLAGVGIYNEQFF; DNA: TGCGCCAGCAGCCAAGAGGGACTAGCGGGGGTGGGGATATACAATGAGCAGTTCTTC
J: TRBJ2-1; D: TRBD2; length: 17; size: NA; V: TRBV11-3; CDR3: CASSLTSGSIPYNEQFF; DNA: TGTGCCAGCAGCTTAACTAGCGGGAGTATTCCCTACAATGAGCAGTTCTTC